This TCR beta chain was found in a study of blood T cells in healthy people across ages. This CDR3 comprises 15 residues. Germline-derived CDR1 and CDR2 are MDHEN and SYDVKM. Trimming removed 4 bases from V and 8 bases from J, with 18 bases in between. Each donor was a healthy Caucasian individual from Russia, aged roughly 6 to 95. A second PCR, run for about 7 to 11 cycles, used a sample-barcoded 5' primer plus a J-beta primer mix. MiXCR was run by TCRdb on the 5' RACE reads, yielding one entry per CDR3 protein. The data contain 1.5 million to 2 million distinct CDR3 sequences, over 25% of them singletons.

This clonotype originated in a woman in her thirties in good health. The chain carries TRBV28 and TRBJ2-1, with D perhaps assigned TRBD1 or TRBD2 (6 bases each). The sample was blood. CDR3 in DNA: TGTGCCAGCAGTTCATTTGAGGGGGGTTTCGATGAGCAGTTCTTC. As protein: CASSSFEGGFDEQFF.